The following is a T cell receptor (beta chain) sequence with its context. The sample comes from a study of blood T cell repertoires in COVID-19. Study overall: The study drew acute and convalescent COVID-19 samples from the United States, Italy and Spain. T cells, B-cell-depleted T cells, or PBMCs provided the cDNA or gDNA that served as material.

As processed by the authors: Reference gene primers were amplified, and this amplification served to estimate nucleated cell counts. Sequenced by immunoSEQ multiplex PCR; TCRdb stores in-frame clones only, minus some. V, J and clone size reflect that table, while D and trimming were determined from the DNA. Among about 88,000 clones, roughly 88% were seen once, and the ten largest hold roughly 25%. Sequencing was performed on peripheral blood. The TCR comes from a human donor in a cohort sampled during active COVID-19.

CDR3 nucleotides: TGTGCCATCAGAGAAACTGACACCCTGAACACTGAAGCTTTCTTT. This sequence encodes CAIRETDTLNTEAFF. V gene TRBV10-3 combines with J gene TRBJ1-1; D unresolved. The CDR3 totals 15 residues. In germline, CDR1 is ENHRY, CDR2 SYGVKD. V shed 6 bases and J shed 0 bases, with 14 bases lying between them.